This passage covers 17 T cell receptor beta chains from one sample sequenced in a study of T cells in Graves' hyperthyroidism and ophthalmopathy. TCR beta CDR3 sequences were amplified from RNA transcripts. A set of HTBI primers served as the primers for a first-round RT-PCR of the TCR CDR3. From the multiplex PCR reads, TCRdb called clonotypes with MiXCR, one entry per CDR3 protein. The sample lists around 620,000 distinct CDR3 sequences; 13% to 15% were seen once. The source material was blood. Receptors were obtained from a woman aged 18-29 years with Graves' ophthalmopathy.

This sequence joins TRBV24-1 and TRBJ2-1; D might be TRBD2 (6 bases). CDR3 length equals 16 residues. Germline loops: CDR1 KGHDR, CDR2 SFDVKD. V was trimmed by 6 bases and J by 1 base, leaving 15 bases between them. As DNA, the CDR3 is TGTGCCACCAGTTGGACTAACCCGACTTCCTACAATGAGCAGTTCTTC. Translating gives CATSWTNPTSYNEQFF.

The J gene is TRBJ1-2, the V gene TRBV6-4; the D is unclear. The CDR3 spans 15 residues. V was trimmed by 6 bases and J by 4 bases, leaving 18 bases between them. Germline lookup yields CDR1 MRHNA and CDR2 SNTAGT. The DNA of the CDR3 is TGTGCCAGCAGCGAAGAGGGCGAGGTGGGCTATGGCTACACCTTC. It specifies CASSEEGEVGYGYTF.

With respect to this clonotype: This could be a read error, since a much larger clone is one nucleotide away. The genes are TRBV7-2 and TRBJ2-7, with TRBD2 matching 8 bases. Per germline, CDR1 SGHTA and CDR2 FQGNSA. The J segment lost 7 bases and the V segment lost 2 bases, leaving 10 bases of the junction unmatched. There are 15 residues in the CDR3. The CDR3 DNA reads TGTGCCAGCAGCTTATGGTCTCGGGAGGGCGGAGAGCAGTACTTC. This gives the protein CASSLWSREGGEQYF. Supplemented by reference TRBV7-2 and TRBJ2-7, the full variable domain reads GAGVSQSPSNKVTEKGKDVELRCDPISGHTALYWYRQSLGQGLEFLIYFQGNSAPDKSGLPSDRFSAERTGGSVSTLTIQRTQQEDSAVYLCASSLWSREGGEQYFGPGTRLTVT.

The rearrangement joins TRBV6-1 to TRBJ2-1, with TRBD2 as a possible D gene (6 bases). The CDR3 spans 18 residues. The germline V gene has CDR1 MNHNS and CDR2 SASEGT. The V and J ends lost 7 bases and 5 bases respectively, with 27 bases between them. The CDR3 loop is CASKARPTEWAGHNEQFF. The CDR3 region has the DNA TGTGCCAGCAAGGCCAGGCCCACCGAATGGGCGGGGCACAATGAGCAGTTCTTC.

The V gene is TRBV4-3, the J gene TRBJ2-7; TRBD2 agrees at 8 bases. There are 16 residues in the CDR3. With 2 bases clipped from V and 0 bases from J, the junction kept 6 bases outside the gene matches. Per germline, CDR1 LGHNA and CDR2 YSLEER. The CDR3 DNA follows: TGCGCCAGCAGCCAACGGAGACTAGCGAGCTCCTACGAGCAGTACTTC. Translation: CASSQRRLASSYEQYF.

The chain links TRBV13 to TRBJ1-2, with 7 bases identical to TRBD1. J lost 4 bases, V lost 5 bases, and 10 bases had no gene match. Germline lookup yields CDR1 PRHDT and CDR2 FYEKMQ (reference sequence). The CDR3 totals 15 residues. DNA of the CDR3: TGTGCCAGCAGCGCCTCCGGGACAGAGTTCTATGGCTACACCTTC. Amino acid sequence: CASSASGTEFYGYTF.

In its sample, this clonotype was seen many times. This chain links TRBV20-1 with TRBJ2-3, with 12 bases fitting TRBD2. V was pared by 1 base and J by 4 bases, with 9 bases of the junction left unmatched. The CDR3 totals 17 residues. From germline, CDR1 is DFQATT and CDR2 SNEGSKA (reference sequence). This CDR3 is CSARAGTSGRGADTQYF. The CDR3 bases are TGCAGTGCTAGAGCCGGGACTAGCGGGCGAGGGGCAGATACGCAGTATTTT.

This clonotype was seen a few times. The chain combines TRBV10-2 with TRBJ2-7, with TRBD1 matching 7 bases. V lost 10 bases, J lost 6 bases, and 12 bases stayed unmatched. The germline CDR1 and CDR2 sequences are WSHSY and SAAADI. The CDR3 runs to 13 residues. The CDR3 DNA is TGCGCCACGGAACTGACAGGGTGGTCCGAGCAGTACTTC. It specifies CATELTGWSEQYF.

Many counts were recorded for this clonotype. V gene TRBV7-3 combines with J gene TRBJ2-1; 11 positions agree with TRBD2. V lost 4 bases, J lost 3 bases, and 8 bases stayed unmatched. CDR3 size: 17 residues. The germline gives CDR1 SGHTA, CDR2 FQGTGA. This chain's CDR3 is CASSSLAGGPDYNEQFF. CDR3 DNA sequence: TGTGCCAGCAGCTCCTTAGCGGGAGGGCCAGACTACAATGAGCAGTTCTTC.

This clonotype was counted ten times or more. The rearrangement joins TRBV20-1 to TRBJ1-5; D perhaps matches TRBD1 (5 bases). V lost 6 bases and J 4 bases, leaving 22 bases between the germline ends. Germline V gene lookup returns CDR1 DFQATT and CDR2 SNEGSKA (reference sequence). CDR3 length: 16 residues. CDR3 protein: CSASSGHSGRNQPQHF. DNA of the CDR3: TGCAGTGCCTCGTCAGGGCACAGTGGAAGAAATCAGCCCCAGCATTTT.

This clonotype was seen more than once but under ten times. This sequence joins TRBV6-1 and TRBJ1-3; perhaps TRBD1 as D (5 bases). The germline V and J ends were trimmed by 6 bases and 4 bases, with 13 bases remaining between them. There are 14 residues in the CDR3. CDR1 is MNHNS and CDR2 is SASEGT in the germline V gene. The DNA for the CDR3 is TGTGCCAGCAGCTCAGGGCTGACGGGAAACACCATATATTTT. Translated, it gives CASSSGLTGNTIYF.

This clonotype turned up a few times. This chain uses TRBV20-1 with TRBJ1-5, with a weak D call TRBD1 (6 bases). Germline CDR1 reads DFQATT; CDR2 reads SNEGSKA (reference sequence). The CDR3 extends over 13 amino acids. V lost 5 bases to trimming and J lost 4 bases, with 12 bases between them. DNA for the CDR3: TGCAGTGCTTTAAGACAGGCGAATCAGCCCCAGCATTTT. This sequence encodes CSALRQANQPQHF.

This clonotype occurred many times. The V gene is TRBV9, the J gene TRBJ2-5, with D tentatively TRBD1 or TRBD2 (5 bases each). The germline gives CDR1 SGDLS, CDR2 YYNGEE. The CDR3 sequence is 15 residues long. Trimming shortened V by 0 bases and J by 5 bases, and 14 bases separated the two germline ends. The CDR3 is CASSVVGAEGETQYF. The CDR3 bases are TGTGCCAGCAGCGTAGTAGGAGCTGAGGGGGAGACCCAGTACTTC.

This clonotype was counted only a few times. The chain combines TRBV20-1 with TRBJ2-1; a weak D match, TRBD2 (5 bases). This CDR3 contains 12 residues. Germline V CDR1 and CDR2: DFQATT, SNEGSKA (reference sequence). With 3 bases removed from V and 12 bases from J, the gap between germline ends came to 15 bases. The CDR3 DNA follows: TGCAGTGCTAGCGAACTACTAGTGGGGCAGTTCTTC. It encodes CSASELLVGQFF.

This clonotype turned up a few times. V is TRBV24-1 and J is TRBJ1-2, with 8 bases identical to TRBD1. The ends lost 3 bases at V and 0 bases at J; junction bases unmatched: 8. From germline, CDR1 is KGHDR and CDR2 SFDVKD. There are 17 residues in the CDR3. The CDR3 is CATSDGKQGVTNYGYTF. CDR3 coding DNA: TGTGCCACCAGTGATGGAAAACAGGGGGTGACTAACTATGGCTACACCTTC.

The gene calls are TRBV19 and TRBJ2-3, with 14 bases fitting TRBD2. V lost 6 bases, J lost 7 bases, and 6 bases stayed unmatched. The CDR3 consists of 15 residues. In germline, CDR1 is LNHDA, CDR2 SQIVND (reference sequence). The chain's CDR3 is CASRPGTSGSYTQYF. The DNA of the CDR3 is TGTGCCAGTAGACCAGGGACTAGCGGGAGTTATACGCAGTATTTT.

For the CDR3, the DNA is TGTGCCACCAGCAGAGATGGCGGAGGGGCCAAAAACATTCAGTACTTC. It encodes CATSRDGGGAKNIQYF. The rearrangement joins TRBV15 to TRBJ2-4; possible D gene TRBD2, 6 bases. Trimming took 0 bases from V and 1 from J, leaving 10 bases between them. CDR3 length equals 16 residues. Germline loops: CDR1 LNHNV, CDR2 YYDKDF (reference sequence). Combining the CDR3 with reference TRBV15 and TRBJ2-4 gives the whole variable domain DAMVIQNPRYQVTQFGKPVTLSCSQTLNHNVMYWYQQKSSQAPKLLFHYYDKDFNNEADTPDNFQSRRPNTSFCFLDIRSPGLGDTAMYLCATSRDGGGAKNIQYFGAGTRLSVL.